The present TCR beta chain was sequenced within a study of blood T cell repertoires in COVID-19. Study summary: COVID-19 samples from acute and convalescent phases originated in the United States, Italy and Spain. In each case, the material was cDNA or gDNA derived from T cells, B-cell-depleted T cells, or PBMCs.

Authors' processing steps: Amplification of reference gene primers provided the estimated nucleated cell counts. Using immunoSEQ multiplex PCR, the repertoire was profiled, and TCRdb retains in-frame clones only, with some absent. From that table come the V and J calls and clone size; the DNA was used to work out D and trimming. This sample yields 120,000 or so clones, of which 88% are seen a single time; about 1.6% belongs to the top ten. Trimming at V came to 2 bases and at J to 2 bases, leaving 4 bases not matched to a gene. CDR3 length: 16 residues. The sequence came from a human donor in a cohort sampled during active COVID-19. This chain uses TRBV23-1 with TRBJ2-1; 9 bases agree with TRBD1. TRBV23-1 is known as an ORF, though its function is uncertain. Sequencing was carried out using peripheral blood. The DNA for the CDR3 is TGCGCCAGCAGTCAACCGGACAGGGGTCCCTACAATGAGCAGTTCTTC. It is translated as CASSQPDRGPYNEQFF.